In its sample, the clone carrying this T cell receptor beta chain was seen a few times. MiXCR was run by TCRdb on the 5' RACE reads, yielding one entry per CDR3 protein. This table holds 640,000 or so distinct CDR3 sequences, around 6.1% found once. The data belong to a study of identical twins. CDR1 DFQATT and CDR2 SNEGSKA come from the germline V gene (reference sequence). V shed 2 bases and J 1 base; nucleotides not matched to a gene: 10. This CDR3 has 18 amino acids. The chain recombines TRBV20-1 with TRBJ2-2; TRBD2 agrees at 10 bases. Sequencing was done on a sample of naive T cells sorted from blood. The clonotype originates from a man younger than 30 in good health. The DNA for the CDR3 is TGCAGTGCTAGACGATCCCATACTAGCGGGGTGAACACCGGGGAGCTGTTTTTT. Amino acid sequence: CSARRSHTSGVNTGELFF.